This T cell receptor (beta chain) was recovered during a study of control samples from healthy donors and cancer patients. Data came from immunoSEQ multiplex PCR; TCRdb stores just in-frame clones and leaves some out. The sample holds roughly 86,000 clones, 80% to 95% seen once. This CDR3 has 13 amino acids. Germline assignment: CDR1 WNHNN and CDR2 SYGVQD (reference sequence). Trimming cost V 0 bases and J 6 bases, with 8 bases left between them. The TCR sequence derives from a young woman in good health. The V call is TRBV10-1, the J call TRBJ1-1, with a tentative D call TRBD1 (6 bases). The material sequenced was blood. CDR3 nucleotides: TGCGCCAGCAGTGAGTCGAGGGGGGCTGAAGCTTTCTTT. Residues: CASSESRGAEAFF.